This passage covers 22 T cell receptor beta chains from one sample sequenced in a study of shared clonotypes between healthy human individuals. Here immunoSEQ multiplex PCR was the method, and the copy in TCRdb shows in-frame clones only, minus some. Of approximately 1.4 million clones in the sample, around 98% were seen once. Sequencing used naive CD4+ T cells sorted from blood. Subset noted: CD45RA+ positively selected. Receptor source: a man aged 30-40 years in good health.

The chain combines TRBV5-1 with TRBJ1-2, with a tentative D call TRBD1 (5 bases). V gave up 3 bases and J gave up 1 base, with 16 bases separating them. The germline gives CDR1 SGHRS, CDR2 YFSETQ. The CDR3 totals 16 residues. The chain's CDR3 is CASSSQSGAHNYGYTF. The CDR3 coding sequence is TGCGCCAGCAGCTCCCAATCCGGGGCTCATAACTATGGCTACACCTTC.

J is TRBJ1-4 and V is TRBV18; D perhaps matches TRBD1 (5 bases). This CDR3 region has 15 residues. The germline V and J ends were trimmed by 6 bases and 11 bases, with 22 bases remaining between them. Germline-derived CDR1 and CDR2 are KGHSH and LQKENI. CDR3: CASSPRRGTAWKLFF. Here the CDR3 DNA reads TGTGCCAGCTCTCCGCGTCGGGGCACGGCGTGGAAACTGTTTTTT.

The chain recombines TRBV5-5 with TRBJ1-2; no firm D call. The ends were cut back, 0 bases at V and 4 bases at J, with 7 bases in the middle. Germline CDR1 reads SGHKS; CDR2 reads YYEKEE (reference sequence). CDR3 size: 13 residues. The CDR3 region has the DNA TGTGCCAGCAGCTTGGTCGAGGGCTATGGCTACACCTTC. This gives the protein CASSLVEGYGYTF.

The chain is built from TRBV19 and TRBJ2-1; a weak D match, TRBD2 (6 bases). Per the germline V gene, CDR1 is LNHDA and CDR2 is SQIVND (reference sequence). This CDR3 is built from 17 residues. V lost 1 base to trimming and J lost 3 bases, with 16 bases between them. The CDR3 sequence: CASSIGWRGGDYNEQFF. The CDR3 DNA sequence: TGTGCCAGTAGTATAGGTTGGCGGGGAGGAGACTACAATGAGCAGTTCTTC.

The chain joins TRBV7-9 to TRBJ2-7, with 7 bases identical to TRBD1. This CDR3 contains 14 residues. The V segment lost 3 bases and the J segment 3 bases; nucleotides outside the gene matches: 5. Germline CDR1 is SEHNR and CDR2 is FQNEAQ (reference sequence). Here the CDR3 DNA reads TGTGCCAGCAGCTTCTACAGGGGCAGCTACGAGCAGTACTTC. Its translation: CASSFYRGSYEQYF.

The chain recombines TRBV5-8 with TRBJ2-7; D not resolved. This CDR3 is built from 14 residues. The V end lost 3 bases, the J end lost 0 bases, and 10 bases lay between the germline ends. CDR1 and CDR2 (germline): SGHTS, YDEGEE. CDR3 DNA: TGTGCCAGCAGCTCTAGGGCCGCCTCCTACGAGCAGTACTTC. Translated: CASSSRAASYEQYF.

This clone appeared a single time. The chain carries TRBV19 and TRBJ2-7; 10 bases are shared with TRBD1. CDR1 and CDR2 (germline): LNHDA, SQIVND (reference sequence). Unmatched junction bases numbered 10, after V lost 4 bases and J lost 7 bases. The CDR3 length is 15 residues. CDR3: CASSTGPGQGREQYF. CDR3 bases: TGTGCCAGTAGTACCGGACCGGGACAGGGGAGAGAGCAGTACTTC.

V and J are TRBV18 and TRBJ2-7, with D possibly TRBD1 on 5 matching bases. This CDR3 is 15 amino acids long. V was clipped by 1 base and J by 1 base, with 11 bases between them. The germline V gene encodes CDR1 KGHSH and CDR2 LQKENI. The DNA for the CDR3 is TGTGCCAGCTCACCACGGTATCAGGGTTCCTACGAGCAGTACTTC. Its translation is CASSPRYQGSYEQYF.

The count of this clone is one. The chain recombines TRBV5-1 with TRBJ2-4; D tentatively fits TRBD1 or TRBD2 (6 bases each). There are 13 residues in the CDR3. V was trimmed by 5 bases and J by 9 bases, leaving 15 bases between them. Germline V lookup: CDR1 SGHRS, CDR2 YFSETQ. CDR3 region: CASRREGGGIQYF. The DNA of the CDR3 is TGCGCCAGCAGGAGAGAGGGGGGAGGCATTCAGTACTTC.

The chain joins TRBV5-6 to TRBJ2-3; D unclear. The CDR3 is 12 residues long. Germline assignment: CDR1 SGHDT and CDR2 YYEEEE. The V and J ends lost 0 bases and 6 bases respectively, with 5 bases between them. CDR3 sequence: CASSLASDTQYF. As DNA, the CDR3 is TGTGCCAGCAGCTTGGCCAGTGATACGCAGTATTTT.

This clone was seen only a few times. This rearrangement joins TRBV6-5 to TRBJ1-5; D not certain. The CDR3 loop spans 13 amino acids. Trimming removed 6 bases at V and 7 bases at J, with 13 bases between. CDR1 and CDR2 from the germline V gene are MNHEY and SVGAGI. The CDR3 bases are TGTGCCAGCAGCTCGATGGTAGGGCAGCCCCAGCATTTT. As protein: CASSSMVGQPQHF.

The chain recombines TRBV6-5 with TRBJ2-7; no clear D gene. Germline CDR1 MNHEY, CDR2 SVGAGI. There are 15 residues in the CDR3. Trimming stripped 6 bases from V and 1 base from J, with 16 bases between. The CDR3 is CASSSASRSSYEQYF. Written as DNA, the CDR3 is TGTGCCAGCAGCTCCGCGAGCAGATCTTCCTACGAGCAGTACTTC.

V and J are TRBV10-3 and TRBJ2-7; 9 bases map to TRBD2. V lost 8 bases to trimming and J lost 1 base; unmatched junction nucleotides: 3. From germline, CDR1 is ENHRY and CDR2 SYGVKD. The CDR3 is 13 residues long. CDR3 loop: CAIGLATSYEQYF. The DNA of the CDR3 is TGTGCCATCGGACTAGCGACTTCCTACGAGCAGTACTTC.

The gene calls are TRBV5-6 and TRBJ1-5, with unresolved D. V lost 3 bases, J lost 2 bases, and 9 bases lay in between. The CDR3 runs to 14 residues. Germline V gives CDR1 SGHDT, CDR2 YYEEEE. CDR3: CASSYLVGNQPQHF. CDR3 sequence (DNA): TGTGCCAGCAGCTACCTGGTTGGCAATCAGCCCCAGCATTTT.

The rearrangement joins TRBV10-3 to TRBJ2-4, with 10 bases matching TRBD2. CDR3 length: 14 amino acids. The V and J ends lost 7 bases and 8 bases, in that order; junction bases with no gene match: 8. Germline V CDR1 and CDR2: ENHRY, SYGVKD. The CDR3 here is CAINQREGWDIQYF. CDR3 DNA: TGTGCCATCAATCAGCGGGAGGGTTGGGACATTCAGTACTTC.

The chain is built from TRBV30 and TRBJ1-1; TRBD1 is a possible D gene (5 bases). V lost 2 bases, J lost 4 bases, and 20 bases lay in between. This CDR3 has 16 amino acids. Germline V gene data show CDR1 as GTSNPN and CDR2 as SVGIG (reference sequence). The CDR3 here is CAWSRGGVGFCTEAFF. The CDR3 coding sequence is TGTGCCTGGAGTCGAGGAGGGGTGGGGTTTTGCACTGAAGCTTTCTTT.

This clone showed up just once. V is TRBV19 and J is TRBJ2-7, with 7 bases that match TRBD1. CDR1 and CDR2 from the germline V gene are LNHDA and SQIVND (reference sequence). After removal of 4 bases from V and 6 bases from J, the junction contained 12 bases not matched to a gene. The CDR3 consists of 15 residues. The DNA for the CDR3 is TGTGCCAGTAGTACAGGACAGGACCTATGGGGCGAGCAGTACTTC. It is translated as CASSTGQDLWGEQYF.

V gene TRBV19 combines with J gene TRBJ2-1; 10 bases align to TRBD2. The CDR3 contains 16 residues. The V gene end was trimmed by 5 bases and the J gene end by 7 bases; junction bases not matched to a gene: 11. Germline lookup yields CDR1 LNHDA and CDR2 SQIVND (reference sequence). The CDR3: CASSPEGLSGRNEQFF. DNA for the CDR3: TGTGCCAGTAGTCCTGAAGGCCTTAGCGGGAGGAATGAGCAGTTCTTC.

The J gene is TRBJ2-3, the V gene TRBV21-1. TRBV21-1 is tagged as a pseudogene. This CDR3 contains 10 residues. The CDR3 here is CASRGDTQYF. CDR3 sequence (DNA): TGTGCCAGCAGGGGAGATACGCAGTATTTT.

A note on this clone: This CDR3 is also generated by other DNA sequences in the sample. The chain couples TRBV29-1 to TRBJ2-5; unclear D gene. The CDR3 loop spans 11 amino acids. Trimming took off 4 bases at V and 4 bases at J, with 7 bases between the two ends. CDR1 and CDR2 from the germline V gene are SQVTM and ANQGSEA. The CDR3: CSVGQGETQYF. CDR3 bases: TGCAGCGTTGGCCAAGGAGAGACCCAGTACTTC.

The chain has TRBV2 and TRBJ1-2; 9 bases fit TRBD1. In germline, CDR1 is SNHLY, CDR2 FYNNEI. The CDR3 has 15 residues. Unmatched junction bases numbered 10, after V lost 9 bases and J lost 2 bases. CDR3 nucleotides: TGTGCCAGTCAGCCCCCCGGGACAGGGAACTATGGCTACACCTTC. It is translated as CASQPPGTGNYGYTF. Full variable domain (rest looked up from reference TRBV2 and TRBJ1-2): EPEVTQTPSHQVTQMGQEVILRCVPISNHLYFYWYRQILGQKVEFLVSFYNNEISEKSEIFDDQFSVERPDGSNFTLKIRSTKLEDSAMYFCASQPPGTGNYGYTFGSGTRLTVV.

This rearrangement joins TRBV28 to TRBJ2-3; 7 positions agree with TRBD2. The CDR3 covers 16 residues. The V gene end was trimmed by 7 bases and the J gene end by 3 bases; junction bases not matched to a gene: 13. Germline V gene lookup returns CDR1 MDHEN and CDR2 SYDVKM. The CDR3 protein is CASTPRGSGKTDTQYF. CDR3 nucleotide sequence: TGTGCCAGCACCCCTAGGGGAAGCGGGAAAACAGATACGCAGTATTTT.